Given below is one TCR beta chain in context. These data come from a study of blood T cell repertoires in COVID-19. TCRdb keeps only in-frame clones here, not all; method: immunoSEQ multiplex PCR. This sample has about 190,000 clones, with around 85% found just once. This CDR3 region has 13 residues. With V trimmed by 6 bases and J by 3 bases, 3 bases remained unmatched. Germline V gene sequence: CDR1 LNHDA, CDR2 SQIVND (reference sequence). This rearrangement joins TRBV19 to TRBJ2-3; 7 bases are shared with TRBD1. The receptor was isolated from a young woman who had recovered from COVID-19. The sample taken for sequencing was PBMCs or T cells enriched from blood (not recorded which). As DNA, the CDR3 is TGTGCCAGTAGGCGACAGGGTACAGATACGCAGTATTTT. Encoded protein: CASRRQGTDTQYF.